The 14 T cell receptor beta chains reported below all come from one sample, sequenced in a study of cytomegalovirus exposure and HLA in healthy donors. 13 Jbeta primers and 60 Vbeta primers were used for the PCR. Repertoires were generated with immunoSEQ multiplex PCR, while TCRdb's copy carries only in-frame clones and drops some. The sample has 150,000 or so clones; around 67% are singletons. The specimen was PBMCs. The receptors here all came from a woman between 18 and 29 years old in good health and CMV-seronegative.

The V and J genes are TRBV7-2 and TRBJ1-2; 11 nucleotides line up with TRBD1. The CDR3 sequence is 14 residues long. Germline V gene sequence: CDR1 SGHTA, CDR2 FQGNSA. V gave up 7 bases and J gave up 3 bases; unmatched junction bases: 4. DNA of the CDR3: TGTGCCAGCAACCGGGGACAGGGGGACTATGGCTACACCTTC. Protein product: CASNRGQGDYGYTF.

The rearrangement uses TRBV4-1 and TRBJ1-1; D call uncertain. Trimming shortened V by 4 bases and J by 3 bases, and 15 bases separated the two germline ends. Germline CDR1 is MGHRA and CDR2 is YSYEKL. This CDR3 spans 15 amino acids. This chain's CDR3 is CASSREGAWDTEAFF. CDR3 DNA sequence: TGCGCCAGCAGCCGAGAGGGCGCTTGGGACACTGAAGCTTTCTTT.

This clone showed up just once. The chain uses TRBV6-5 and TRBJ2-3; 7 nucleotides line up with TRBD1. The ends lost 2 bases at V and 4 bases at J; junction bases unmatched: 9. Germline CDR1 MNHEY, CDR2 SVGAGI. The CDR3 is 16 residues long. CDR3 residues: CASSYGGQIGPDTQYF. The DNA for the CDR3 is TGTGCCAGCAGTTACGGGGGACAGATCGGGCCAGATACGCAGTATTTT.

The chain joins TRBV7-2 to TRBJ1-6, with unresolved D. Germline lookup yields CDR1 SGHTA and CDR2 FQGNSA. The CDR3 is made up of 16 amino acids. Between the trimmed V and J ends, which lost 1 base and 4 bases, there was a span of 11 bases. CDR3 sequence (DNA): TGTGCCAGCAGCTTAGGTGGCAGCGGTTATAATTCACCCCTCCACTTT. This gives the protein CASSLGGSGYNSPLHF.

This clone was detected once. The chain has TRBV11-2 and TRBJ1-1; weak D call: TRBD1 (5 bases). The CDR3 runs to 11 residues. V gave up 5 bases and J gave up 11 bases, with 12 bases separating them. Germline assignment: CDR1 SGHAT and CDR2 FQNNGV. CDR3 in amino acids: CASSLGAPAFF. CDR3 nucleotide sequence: TGTGCCAGCAGCCTTGGGGCCCCGGCTTTCTTT.

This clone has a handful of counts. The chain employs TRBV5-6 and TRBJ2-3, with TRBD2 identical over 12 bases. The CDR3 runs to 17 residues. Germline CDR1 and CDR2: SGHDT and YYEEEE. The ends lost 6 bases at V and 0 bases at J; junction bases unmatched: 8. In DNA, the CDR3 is TGTGCCAGCACCGAGACTAGCGGGGGAACGAGCACAGATACGCAGTATTTT. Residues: CASTETSGGTSTDTQYF. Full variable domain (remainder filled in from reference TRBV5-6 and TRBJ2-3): DAGVTQSPTHLIKTRGQQVTLRCSPKSGHDTVSWYQQALGQGPQFIFQYYEEEERQRGNFPDRFSGHQFPNYSSELNVNALLLGDSALYLCASTETSGGTSTDTQYFGPGTRLTVL.

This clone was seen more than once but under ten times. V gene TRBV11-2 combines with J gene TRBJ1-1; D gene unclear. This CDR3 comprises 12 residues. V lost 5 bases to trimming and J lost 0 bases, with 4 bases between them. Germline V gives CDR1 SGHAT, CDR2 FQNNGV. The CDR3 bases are TGTGCCAGCAGCGTCATGAACACTGAAGCTTTCTTT. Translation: CASSVMNTEAFF. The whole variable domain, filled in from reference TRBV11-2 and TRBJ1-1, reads EAGVAQSPRYKIIEKRQSVAFWCNPISGHATLYWYQQILGQGPKLLIQFQNNGVVDDSQLPKDRFSAERLKGVDSTLKIQPAKLEDSAVYLCASSVMNTEAFFGQGTRLTVV.

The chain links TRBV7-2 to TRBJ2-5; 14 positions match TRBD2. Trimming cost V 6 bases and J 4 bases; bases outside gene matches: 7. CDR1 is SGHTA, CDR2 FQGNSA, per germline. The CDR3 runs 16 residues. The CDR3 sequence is CASSYRLAGGPETQYF. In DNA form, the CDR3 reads TGTGCCAGCAGTTACCGACTAGCGGGAGGGCCAGAGACCCAGTACTTC.

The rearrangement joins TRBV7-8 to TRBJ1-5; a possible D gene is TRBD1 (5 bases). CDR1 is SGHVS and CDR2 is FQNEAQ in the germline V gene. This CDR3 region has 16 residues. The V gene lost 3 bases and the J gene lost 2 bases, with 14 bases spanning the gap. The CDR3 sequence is CASSFGVSRGNQPQHF. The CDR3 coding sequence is TGTGCCAGCAGCTTTGGAGTATCCAGGGGCAATCAGCCCCAGCATTTT.

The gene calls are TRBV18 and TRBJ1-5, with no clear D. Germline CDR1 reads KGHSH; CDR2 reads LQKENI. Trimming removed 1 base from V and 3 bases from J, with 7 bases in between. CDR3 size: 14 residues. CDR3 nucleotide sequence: TGTGCCAGCTCACCACGCTCAGACAATCAGCCCCAGCATTTT. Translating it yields CASSPRSDNQPQHF.

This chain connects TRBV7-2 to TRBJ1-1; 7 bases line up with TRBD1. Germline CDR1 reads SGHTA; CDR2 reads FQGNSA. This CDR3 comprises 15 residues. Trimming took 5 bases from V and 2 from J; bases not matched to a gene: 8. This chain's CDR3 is CASSPQGGRNTEAFF. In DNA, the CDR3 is TGTGCCAGCAGCCCCCAGGGGGGAAGAAACACTGAAGCTTTCTTT. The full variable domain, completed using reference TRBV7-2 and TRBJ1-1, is GAGVSQSPSNKVTEKGKDVELRCDPISGHTALYWYRQSLGQGLEFLIYFQGNSAPDKSGLPSDRFSAERTGGSVSTLTIQRTQQEDSAVYLCASSPQGGRNTEAFFGQGTRLTVV.

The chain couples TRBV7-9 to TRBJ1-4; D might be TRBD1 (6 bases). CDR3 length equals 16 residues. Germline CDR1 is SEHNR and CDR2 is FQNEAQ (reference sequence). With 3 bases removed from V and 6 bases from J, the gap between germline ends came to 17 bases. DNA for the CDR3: TGTGCCAGCAGCTTCGGACAGTCACTCGGGTATGAAAAACTGTTTTTT. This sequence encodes CASSFGQSLGYEKLFF. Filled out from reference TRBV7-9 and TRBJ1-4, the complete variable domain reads DTGVSQNPRHKITKRGQNVTFRCDPISEHNRLYWYRQTLGQGPEFLTYFQNEAQLEKSRLLSDRFSAERPKGSFSTLEIQRTEQGDSAMYLCASSFGQSLGYEKLFFGSGTQLSVL.

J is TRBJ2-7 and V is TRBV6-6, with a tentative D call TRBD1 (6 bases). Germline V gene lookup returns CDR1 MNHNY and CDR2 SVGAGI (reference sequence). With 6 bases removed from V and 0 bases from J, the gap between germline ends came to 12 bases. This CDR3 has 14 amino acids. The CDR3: CASSRQVSSYEQYF. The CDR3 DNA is TGTGCCAGCAGCCGACAGGTTAGCTCCTACGAGCAGTACTTC.

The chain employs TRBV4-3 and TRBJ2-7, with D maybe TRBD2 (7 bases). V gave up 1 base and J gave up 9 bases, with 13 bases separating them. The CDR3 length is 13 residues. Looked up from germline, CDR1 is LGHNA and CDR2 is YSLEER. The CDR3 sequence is CASSQVGGGGQYF. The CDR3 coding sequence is TGCGCCAGCAGCCAAGTGGGCGGGGGCGGGCAGTACTTC.